Each of the 10 T cell receptor beta chains below was sequenced from the same sample in a study of beta chain features in type 1 diabetes. General study results and limits: Patients with Type 1 diabetes showed moderately but significantly shorter TCRB CDR3s in all four CD4+ subsets.

The whole isolated RNA underwent reverse transcription, so sequencing captured expressed TCRB transcripts. Sequencing was performed with immunoSEQ multiplex PCR; in TCRdb, only in-frame clones are kept and a portion is missing. The repertoire holds 640,000 or so clones, with 10% to 15% as singletons. These receptors' antigens are unknown. Material: naive CD4+ T cells from blood. Receptors originate from a man aged 18 to 30 with type 1 diabetes.

V usage is TRBV7-8 and J usage is TRBJ2-2, with 7 bases fitting TRBD1. The CDR3 runs to 15 residues. Germline V gene lookup returns CDR1 SGHVS and CDR2 FQNEAQ. V was pared by 2 bases and J by 5 bases, with 5 bases of the junction left unmatched. The CDR3 region has the DNA TGTGCCAGCAGCTTAATGGGACAGACTACCGGGGAGCTGTTTTTT. The encoded protein is CASSLMGQTTGELFF.

The V call is TRBV7-2, the J call TRBJ2-3; 8 bases agree with TRBD2. V was clipped by 0 bases and J by 6 bases; unmatched bases: 5. CDR1 and CDR2 from the germline V gene are SGHTA and FQGNSA. The CDR3 contains 15 residues. The CDR3 DNA reads as TGTGCCAGCAGCTTAGCGGCGCGGGGGGTCGATACGCAGTATTTT. Translation: CASSLAARGVDTQYF.

The CDR3 reads CASSYSWGDSPLHF. As DNA, the CDR3 is TGTGCCAGCAGTTACTCGTGGGGGGACTCACCCCTCCACTTT. This chain links TRBV6-5 with TRBJ1-6; D may be TRBD1 (5 bases). The CDR3 extends over 14 amino acids. The germline V gene encodes CDR1 MNHEY and CDR2 SVGAGI. V lost 0 bases and J 10 bases, leaving 10 bases between the germline ends.

The chain recombines TRBV27 with TRBJ1-3; D uncertain. CDR3 length: 13 amino acids. Germline V gene sequence: CDR1 MNHEY, CDR2 SMNVEV (reference sequence). Trimming stripped 5 bases from V and 1 base from J, with 6 bases between. This CDR3 reads CASSPLSGNTIYF. The CDR3 DNA follows: TGTGCCAGCAGTCCCCTTTCTGGAAACACCATATATTTT.

The gene calls are TRBV15 and TRBJ1-1, with 9 bases lining up with TRBD1. The germline CDR1 and CDR2 sequences are LNHNV and YYDKDF (reference sequence). The junction had 5 bases not matched to a gene; V was cut back by 2 bases and J by 1 base. The length of the CDR3 is 16 residues. The CDR3 sequence: CATSRLRDRANTEAFF. DNA of the CDR3: TGTGCCACCAGCAGACTAAGGGACAGGGCGAACACTGAAGCTTTCTTT.

In this sample, this clone turned up a few times. The chain recombines TRBV25-1 with TRBJ1-2, with 8 bases matching TRBD1. CDR1 and CDR2 from the germline V gene are MGHDK and SYGVNS. This CDR3 spans 12 amino acids. With V trimmed by 6 bases and J by 5 bases, 2 bases remained unmatched. The CDR3 coding sequence is TGTGCCAGCAGACAGGGGGGGTATGGCTACACCTTC. Its protein product is CASRQGGYGYTF.

V usage is TRBV5-6 and J usage is TRBJ2-7; D assignment may be TRBD1 or TRBD2 (5 bases each). Germline CDR1 is SGHDT and CDR2 is YYEEEE. The V end was cut by 4 bases, the J end by 2 bases, with 10 bases between. The CDR3 extends over 13 amino acids. CDR3 DNA: TGTGCCAGCAGCGGGACGGTCGCCTACGAGCAGTACTTC. It specifies CASSGTVAYEQYF.

This clone was seen a few times. CDR3 sequence reads: CASSLDEDGRQPQHF. CDR3 coding DNA: TGTGCCAGCAGCTTAGATGAGGACGGTCGTCAGCCCCAGCATTTT. The chain joins TRBV11-2 to TRBJ1-5; D is unclear. The CDR3 covers 15 residues. V was pared by 0 bases and J by 6 bases, with 12 bases between. Per the germline V gene, CDR1 is SGHAT and CDR2 is FQNNGV.

The genes are TRBV7-2 and TRBJ1-3; D might be TRBD1 (5 bases). CDR1 is SGHTA, CDR2 FQGNSA, per germline. The CDR3 has 15 amino acids. Between the trimmed V and J ends, which lost 1 base and 2 bases, there was a span of 9 bases. This CDR3 reads CASSLVRVAGNTIYF. CDR3 nucleotides: TGTGCCAGCAGCTTAGTCAGGGTGGCTGGAAACACCATATATTTT. Full variable domain (outside the CDR3, taken from reference TRBV7-2 and TRBJ1-3): GAGVSQSPSNKVTEKGKDVELRCDPISGHTALYWYRQSLGQGLEFLIYFQGNSAPDKSGLPSDRFSAERTGGSVSTLTIQRTQQEDSAVYLCASSLVRVAGNTIYFGEGSWLTVV.

This clone was recorded a few times. The chain joins TRBV23-1 to TRBJ2-4; possibly TRBD1 for D (6 bases). TRBV23-1 is an open reading frame, and its role is uncertain. The germline V and J ends were trimmed by 3 bases and 10 bases, with 13 bases remaining between them. CDR3 length: 13 amino acids. CDR3 region: CASSQGAGRIQYF. The CDR3 nucleotides are TGCGCCAGCAGTCAGGGGGCAGGGCGAATTCAGTACTTC.